This T cell receptor (beta chain) was sequenced for a study of T cell responses to AZD1222 COVID-19 vaccine. Findings and caveats of the study: The donor group comprised mostly white British people and more females; the analysis possibly underestimated clonal diversity.

TCRdb's copy holds only in-frame clones and misses some; the assay was immunoSEQ multiplex PCR. Here the sample spans fewer than 150,000 clones, 88% being singletons. About this clone itself: Its antigen is unknown.

Trimming removed 7 bases at V and 0 bases at J, with 6 bases between. In germline, CDR1 is MDHEN, CDR2 SYDVKM. This CDR3 spans 12 amino acids. V is TRBV28 and J is TRBJ1-2, with D uncertain. This sample comprised peripheral blood, obtained 28 days after the second AZD1222 dose. This sequence originates from an adult who received the AZD1222 COVID-19 vaccine. Written as DNA, the CDR3 is TGTGCCAGCACACCAGCTAACTATGGCTACACCTTC. Translating it yields CASTPANYGYTF.